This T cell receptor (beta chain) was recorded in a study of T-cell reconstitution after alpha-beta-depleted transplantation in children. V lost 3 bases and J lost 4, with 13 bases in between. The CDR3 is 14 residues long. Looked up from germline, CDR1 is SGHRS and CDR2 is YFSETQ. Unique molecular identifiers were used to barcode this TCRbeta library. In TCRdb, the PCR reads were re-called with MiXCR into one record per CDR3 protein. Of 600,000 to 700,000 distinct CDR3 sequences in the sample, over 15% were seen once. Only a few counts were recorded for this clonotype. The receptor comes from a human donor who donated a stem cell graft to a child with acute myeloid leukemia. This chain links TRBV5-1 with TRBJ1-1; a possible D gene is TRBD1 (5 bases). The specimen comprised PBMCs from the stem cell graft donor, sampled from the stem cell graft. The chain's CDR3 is CASSSLKGSTEAFF. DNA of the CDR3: TGCGCCAGCAGCTCGTTGAAGGGGAGCACTGAAGCTTTCTTT.